The sequence of this T cell receptor beta chain was determined in a study of preoperative IRX-2 immunotherapy in early breast cancer. The trim removed 1 base at V and 4 bases at J, leaving 3 bases unmatched. This CDR3 comprises 14 residues. Germline loops: CDR1 SSHAT, CDR2 FNYEAQ (reference sequence). Clones were sequenced by immunoSEQ multiplex PCR, and TCRdb holds only the in-frame ones, with some missing. Here the sample spans fewer than 4,000 clones, less than 85% being singletons. Treatment of the sample: preoperative locoregional IRX-2 cytokine immunotherapy. The chain uses TRBV7-7 and TRBJ1-2; TRBD1 matches 7 bases. The sequence was obtained from a human donor with breast cancer. The sample here was tumor tissue, taken after IRX-2 immunotherapy. CDR3 in DNA: TGTGCCAGCAGCTTAGAGACAGGGTCCTATGGCTACACCTTC. Translation gives CASSLETGSYGYTF.